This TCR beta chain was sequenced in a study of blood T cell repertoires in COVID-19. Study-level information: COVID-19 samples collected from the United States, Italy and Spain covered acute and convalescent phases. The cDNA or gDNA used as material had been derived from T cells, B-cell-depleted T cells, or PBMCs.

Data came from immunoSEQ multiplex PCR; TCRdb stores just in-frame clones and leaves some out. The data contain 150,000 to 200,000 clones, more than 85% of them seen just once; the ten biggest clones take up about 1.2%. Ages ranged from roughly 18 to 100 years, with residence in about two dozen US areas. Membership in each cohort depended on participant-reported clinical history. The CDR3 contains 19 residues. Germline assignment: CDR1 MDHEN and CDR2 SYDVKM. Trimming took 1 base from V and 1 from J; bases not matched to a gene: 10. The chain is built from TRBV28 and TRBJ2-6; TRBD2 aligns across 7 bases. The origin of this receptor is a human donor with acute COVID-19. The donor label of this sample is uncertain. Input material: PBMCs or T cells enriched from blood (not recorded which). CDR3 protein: CASSLSSPGGLSGANVLTF. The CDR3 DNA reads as TGTGCCAGCAGTTTATCGTCTCCGGGGGGACTATCTGGGGCCAACGTCCTGACTTTC.